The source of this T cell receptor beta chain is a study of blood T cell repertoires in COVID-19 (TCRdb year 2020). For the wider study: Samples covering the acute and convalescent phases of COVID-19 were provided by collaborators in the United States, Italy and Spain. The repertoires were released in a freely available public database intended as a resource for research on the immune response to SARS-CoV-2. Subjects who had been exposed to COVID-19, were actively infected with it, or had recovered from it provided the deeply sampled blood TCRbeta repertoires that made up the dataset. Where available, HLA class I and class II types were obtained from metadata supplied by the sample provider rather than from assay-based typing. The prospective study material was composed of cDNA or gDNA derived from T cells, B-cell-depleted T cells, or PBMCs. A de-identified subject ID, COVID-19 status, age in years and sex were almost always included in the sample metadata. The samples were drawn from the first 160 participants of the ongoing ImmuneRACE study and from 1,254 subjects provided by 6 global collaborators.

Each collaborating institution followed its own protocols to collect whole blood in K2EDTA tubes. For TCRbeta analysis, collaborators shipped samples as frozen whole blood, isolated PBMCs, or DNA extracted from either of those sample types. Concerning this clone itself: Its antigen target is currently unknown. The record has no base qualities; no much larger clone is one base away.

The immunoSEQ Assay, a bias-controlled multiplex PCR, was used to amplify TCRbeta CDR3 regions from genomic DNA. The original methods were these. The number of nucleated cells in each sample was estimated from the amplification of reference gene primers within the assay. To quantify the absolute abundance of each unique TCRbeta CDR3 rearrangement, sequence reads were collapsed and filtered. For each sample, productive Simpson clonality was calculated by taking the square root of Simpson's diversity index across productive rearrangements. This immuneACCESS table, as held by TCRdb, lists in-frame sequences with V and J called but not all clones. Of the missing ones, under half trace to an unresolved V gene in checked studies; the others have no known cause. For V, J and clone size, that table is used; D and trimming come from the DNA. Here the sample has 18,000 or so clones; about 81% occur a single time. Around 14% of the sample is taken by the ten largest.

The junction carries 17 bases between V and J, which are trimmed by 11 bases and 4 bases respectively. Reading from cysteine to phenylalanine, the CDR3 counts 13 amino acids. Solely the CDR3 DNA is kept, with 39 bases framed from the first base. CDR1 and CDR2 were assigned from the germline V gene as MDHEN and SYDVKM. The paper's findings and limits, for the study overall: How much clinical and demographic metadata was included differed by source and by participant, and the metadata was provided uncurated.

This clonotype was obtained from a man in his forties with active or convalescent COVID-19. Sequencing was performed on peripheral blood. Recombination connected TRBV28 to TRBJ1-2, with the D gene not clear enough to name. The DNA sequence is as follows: TGTGCCTCCGGGGAAGATTTAAGCTATGGCTACACCTTC. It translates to CASGEDLSYGYTF.